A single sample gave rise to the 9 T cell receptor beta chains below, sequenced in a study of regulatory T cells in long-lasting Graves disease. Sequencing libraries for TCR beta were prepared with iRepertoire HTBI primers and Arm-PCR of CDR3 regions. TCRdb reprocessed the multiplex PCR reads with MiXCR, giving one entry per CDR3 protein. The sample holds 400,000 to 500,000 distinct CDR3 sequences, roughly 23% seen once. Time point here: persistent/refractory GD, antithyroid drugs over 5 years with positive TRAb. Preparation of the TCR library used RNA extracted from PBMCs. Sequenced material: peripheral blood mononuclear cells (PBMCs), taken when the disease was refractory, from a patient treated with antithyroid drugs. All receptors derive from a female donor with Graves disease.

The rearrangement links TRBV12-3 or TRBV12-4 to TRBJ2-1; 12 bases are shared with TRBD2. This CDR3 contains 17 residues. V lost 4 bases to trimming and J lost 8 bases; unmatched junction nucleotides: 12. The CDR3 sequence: CASSSWTSGAKYDEQFF. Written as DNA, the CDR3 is TGTGCCAGCAGTTCCTGGACTAGCGGGGCAAAGTACGATGAGCAGTTCTTC.

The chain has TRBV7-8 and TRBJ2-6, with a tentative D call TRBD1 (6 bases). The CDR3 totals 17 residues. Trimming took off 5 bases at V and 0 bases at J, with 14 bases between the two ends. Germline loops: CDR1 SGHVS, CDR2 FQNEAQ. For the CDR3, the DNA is TGTGCCAGCAGCGGCCGGGACATAGACTCTGGGGCCAACGTCCTGACTTTC. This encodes CASSGRDIDSGANVLTF.

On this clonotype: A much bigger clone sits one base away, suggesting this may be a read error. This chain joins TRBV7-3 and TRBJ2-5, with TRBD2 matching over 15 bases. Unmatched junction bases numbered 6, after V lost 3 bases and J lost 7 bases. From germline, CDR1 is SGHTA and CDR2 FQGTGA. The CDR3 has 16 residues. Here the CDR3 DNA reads TGTGCCAGCAGCTTTACTCCGGGACTAGCGGGAGGGACCCAGTACTTC. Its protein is CASSFTPGLAGGTQYF. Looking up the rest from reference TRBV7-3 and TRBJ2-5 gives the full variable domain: GAGVSQTPSNKVTEKGKYVELRCDPISGHTALYWYRQSLGQGPEFLIYFQGTGAADDSGLPNDRFFAVRPEGSVSTLKIQRTERGDSAVYLCASSFTPGLAGGTQYFGPGTRLLVL.

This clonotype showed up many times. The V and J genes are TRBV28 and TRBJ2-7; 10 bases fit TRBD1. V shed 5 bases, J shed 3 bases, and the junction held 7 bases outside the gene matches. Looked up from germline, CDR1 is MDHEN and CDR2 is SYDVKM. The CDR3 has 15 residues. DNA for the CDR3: TGTGCCAGCAGTACACCCGGGACAGGGGTCTACGAGCAGTACTTC. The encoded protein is CASSTPGTGVYEQYF.

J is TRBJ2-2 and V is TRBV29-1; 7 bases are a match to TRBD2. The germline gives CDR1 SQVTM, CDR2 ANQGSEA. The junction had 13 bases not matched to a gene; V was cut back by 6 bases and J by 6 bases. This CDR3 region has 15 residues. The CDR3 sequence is CSVAAGTMLAGELFF. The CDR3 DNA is TGCAGCGTCGCCGCCGGGACTATGTTGGCCGGGGAGCTGTTTTTT.

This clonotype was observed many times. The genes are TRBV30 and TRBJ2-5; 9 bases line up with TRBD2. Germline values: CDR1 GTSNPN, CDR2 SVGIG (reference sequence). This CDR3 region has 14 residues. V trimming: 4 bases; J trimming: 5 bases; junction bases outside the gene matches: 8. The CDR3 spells CAWTRAGGWETQYF. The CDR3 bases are TGTGCCTGGACAAGAGCGGGAGGATGGGAGACCCAGTACTTC.

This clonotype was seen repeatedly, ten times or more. The CDR3 DNA sequence: TGTGCCAGCAGCCCGAGCGGGAGCCGGGACGGGGAGCTGTTTTTT. Encoded protein: CASSPSGSRDGELFF. V is TRBV28 and J is TRBJ2-2; 8 bases align to TRBD2. From germline, CDR1 is MDHEN and CDR2 SYDVKM. The CDR3 loop spans 15 amino acids. The V gene end was trimmed by 6 bases and the J gene end by 7 bases; junction bases not matched to a gene: 10. The full variable domain, with the rest looked up from reference TRBV28 and TRBJ2-2, is DVKVTQSSRYLVKRTGEKVFLECVQDMDHENMFWYRQDPGLGLRLIYFSYDVKMKEKGDIPEGYSVSREKKERFSLILESASTNQTSMYLCASSPSGSRDGELFFGEGSRLTVL.

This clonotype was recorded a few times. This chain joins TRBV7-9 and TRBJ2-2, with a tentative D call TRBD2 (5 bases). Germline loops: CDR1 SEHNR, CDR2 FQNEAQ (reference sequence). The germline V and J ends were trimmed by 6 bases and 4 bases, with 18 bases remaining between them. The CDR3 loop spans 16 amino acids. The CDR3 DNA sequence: TGTGCCAGCAGTCCAACTCTTGCGGGCACCACCGGGGAGCTGTTTTTT. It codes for CASSPTLAGTTGELFF.

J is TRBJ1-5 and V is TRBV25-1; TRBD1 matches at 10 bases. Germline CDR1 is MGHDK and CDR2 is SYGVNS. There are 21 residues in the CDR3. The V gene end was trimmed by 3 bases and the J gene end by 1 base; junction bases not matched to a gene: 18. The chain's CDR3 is CASSELFGDRGYPRSNQPQHF. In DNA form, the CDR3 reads TGTGCCAGCAGTGAGTTATTCGGGGACAGGGGTTACCCGAGGAGCAATCAGCCCCAGCATTTT.